Presented here are 32 T cell receptor beta chains from one specimen sequenced in a study of CD8 T cells in ankylosing spondylitis. TCRdb reprocessed the 5' RACE reads with MiXCR, giving one entry per CDR3 protein. The sample includes 50,000 to 75,000 distinct CDR3 sequences, around 6.5% of them seen just once. Input material: synovial fluid, either unsorted or a sorted T cell fraction (not recorded which). Source of these receptors: a male donor with ankylosing spondylitis.

For the CDR3, the DNA is TGTGCCAGCAGCTACGACAGGGGGGACAATGAGCAGTTCTTC. Its protein product is CASSYDRGDNEQFF. The rearrangement links TRBV7-3 to TRBJ2-1; 9 positions match TRBD1. The V gene end was trimmed by 4 bases and the J gene end by 5 bases; junction bases not matched to a gene: 3. This CDR3 contains 14 residues. The germline V gene encodes CDR1 SGHTA and CDR2 FQGTGA.

The sample holds many counts of this clonotype. The V and J genes are TRBV5-1 and TRBJ1-2; D is ambiguous. The CDR3 loop spans 16 amino acids. Per the germline V gene, CDR1 is SGHRS and CDR2 is YFSETQ. V lost 6 bases, J lost 2 bases, and 20 bases lay in between. The CDR3 bases are TGCGCCAGCAAACGGGCAGAAGCCCTAATGAACTATGGCTACACCTTC. This sequence encodes CASKRAEALMNYGYTF.

In its sample, this clonotype was seen many times. The rearrangement joins TRBV20-1 to TRBJ2-7; 9 bases fit TRBD1. Germline V gene data show CDR1 as DFQATT and CDR2 as SNEGSKA (reference sequence). V gave up 3 bases and J gave up 9 bases; unmatched junction bases: 9. This CDR3 is built from 13 residues. The DNA for the CDR3 is TGCAGTGCTAGGATCCGGGACAGGGCTGGGCAGTACTTC. Its protein is CSARIRDRAGQYF.

This clonotype counts as medium-sized (0.01 to 0.1%). The chain employs TRBV12-3 or TRBV12-4 and TRBJ2-6; possible D gene TRBD1, 5 bases. Trimming shortened V by 1 base and J by 2 bases, and 9 bases separated the two germline ends. This CDR3 has 16 amino acids. CDR3 nucleotides: TGTGCCAGCAGTTTAGAGGGGCGGACTGGGGCCAACGTCCTGACTTTC. This sequence encodes CASSLEGRTGANVLTF.

This clonotype came up a few times. V and J are TRBV6-1 and TRBJ1-2; D is perhaps TRBD1 (5 bases). Trimming took off 4 bases at V and 8 bases at J, with 11 bases between the two ends. Germline V gives CDR1 MNHNS, CDR2 SASEGT. This CDR3 region has 12 residues. In nucleotides, the CDR3 is TGTGCCAGCAGTGCCCCGAGGGGCGGCTACACCTTC. This encodes CASSAPRGGYTF.

This clonotype came up many times. The rearrangement joins TRBV5-1 to TRBJ2-7; 7 nucleotides line up with TRBD2. This CDR3 region has 12 residues. V was clipped by 3 bases and J by 4 bases; unmatched bases: 1. Germline CDR1 SGHRS, CDR2 YFSETQ. The CDR3 here is CASSWGGYEQYF. CDR3 coding DNA: TGCGCCAGCAGCTGGGGGGGATACGAGCAGTACTTC. Looking up the rest from reference TRBV5-1 and TRBJ2-7 gives the full variable domain: KAGVTQTPRYLIKTRGQQVTLSCSPISGHRSVSWYQQTPGQGLQFLFEYFSETQRNKGNFPGRFSGRQFSNSRSEMNVSTLELGDSALYLCASSWGGYEQYFGPGTRLTVT.

This clonotype has ten or more counts. V gene TRBV5-8 combines with J gene TRBJ1-1, with D unresolved. The V gene's germline CDR1 is SGHTS and CDR2 YDEGEE. The ends were cut back, 0 bases at V and 7 bases at J, with 16 bases in the middle. CDR3 length: 15 amino acids. The CDR3 region is CASSLGVGPRGEAFF. The CDR3 region has the DNA TGTGCCAGCAGCTTGGGAGTGGGTCCCCGGGGTGAAGCTTTCTTT.

This clonotype was observed a handful of times. The V and J genes are TRBV7-3 and TRBJ2-5, with a tentative D call TRBD2 (7 bases). The CDR3 runs to 14 residues. Germline CDR1 is SGHTA and CDR2 is FQGTGA. The V end was cut by 4 bases, the J end by 4 bases, with 13 bases between. CDR3 bases: TGTGCCAGCAGCTCGAGGGGGGGCCGAGAGACCCAGTACTTC. The encoded protein is CASSSRGGRETQYF.

This clonotype was seen ten or more times. The CDR3 bases are TGTGCCAGCGGGATAAGGGACTACGAGCAGTACTTC. Translating it yields CASGIRDYEQYF. This chain joins TRBV6-5 and TRBJ2-7; D is undetermined. V shed 8 bases and J shed 3 bases, with 11 bases lying between them. Germline values: CDR1 MNHEY, CDR2 SVGAGI. The CDR3 runs to 12 residues.

This clonotype was counted at least ten times. This chain joins TRBV25-1 and TRBJ2-7, with a tentative D call TRBD1 (5 bases). The CDR3 is made up of 14 amino acids. V was clipped by 3 bases and J by 9 bases, with 18 bases between them. Germline CDR1 reads MGHDK; CDR2 reads SYGVNS. The CDR3 DNA is TGTGCCAGCAGTGACGCGGCAGGGTATCGCGTGCAGTACTTC. Protein sequence: CASSDAAGYRVQYF.

In its sample, this clonotype was seen a few times. The rearrangement joins TRBV29-1 to TRBJ1-3; the D gene is possibly TRBD1 (5 bases). The CDR3 length is 13 residues. V was cut by 5 bases and J by 0 bases, with 8 bases left in between. CDR1 is SQVTM and CDR2 is ANQGSEA in the germline V gene. This CDR3 is CSVIQVSGNTIYF. The CDR3 region has the DNA TGCAGCGTTATACAGGTCTCTGGAAACACCATATATTTT.

This chain's CDR3 is CASSVTFTGELFF. CDR3 DNA sequence: TGTGCCAGCAGTGTCACCTTCACCGGGGAGCTGTTTTTT. The chain is built from TRBV25-1 and TRBJ2-2; D gene uncertain. This CDR3 spans 13 amino acids. Germline V gene lookup returns CDR1 MGHDK and CDR2 SYGVNS. Between the trimmed V and J ends, which lost 4 bases and 4 bases, there was a span of 7 bases.

This clonotype was detected ten times or more. CDR3 amino acids: CASSSGPFGESPLHF. CDR3 DNA sequence: TGTGCCAGCAGTTCCGGCCCTTTTGGGGAATCACCCCTCCACTTT. The chain links TRBV28 to TRBJ1-6; D is ambiguous. CDR1 MDHEN and CDR2 SYDVKM come from the germline V gene. V was shortened by 4 bases and J by 10 bases, with 17 bases between the two germline ends. CDR3 size: 15 residues.

Ten or more counts support this clonotype. V gene TRBV29-1 combines with J gene TRBJ2-2; D not certain. Germline CDR1 SQVTM, CDR2 ANQGSEA. V shed 5 bases and J shed 2 bases, with 15 bases lying between them. The CDR3 length is 15 residues. This CDR3 is CSVTLGRSNTGELFF. Written as DNA, the CDR3 is TGCAGCGTTACCTTAGGGCGGAGTAACACCGGGGAGCTGTTTTTT.

This clonotype has just a few counts. The V gene is TRBV5-1, the J gene TRBJ2-7, with D hard to call. Germline loops: CDR1 SGHRS, CDR2 YFSETQ. The CDR3 totals 12 residues. V shed 0 bases and J shed 5 bases, with 6 bases lying between them. The CDR3 is CASSLAYNEQYF. The CDR3 nucleotides are TGCGCCAGCAGCTTGGCCTATAACGAGCAGTACTTC.

This clonotype was counted at least ten times. The rearrangement uses TRBV20-1 and TRBJ2-1, with 16 bases lining up with TRBD2. Per germline, CDR1 DFQATT and CDR2 SNEGSKA (reference sequence). This CDR3 is built from 14 residues. The V and J ends lost 5 bases and 12 bases, in that order; junction bases with no gene match: 7. CDR3 nucleotides: TGCAGTGCTCTCGGGACTAGCGGGAGGGATTGGCAGTTCTTC. Translation: CSALGTSGRDWQFF.

The V and J genes are TRBV6-5 and TRBJ2-3; D is unclear. V lost 2 bases to trimming and J lost 3 bases, with 12 bases between them. CDR3 length: 15 amino acids. Germline V gives CDR1 MNHEY, CDR2 SVGAGI. CDR3 nucleotide sequence: TGTGCCAGCAGTTACAGGCAGCGCCGGACAGATACGCAGTATTTT. Translation gives CASSYRQRRTDTQYF.

This clonotype was seen repeatedly, ten times or more. This chain joins TRBV20-1 and TRBJ2-5; D call uncertain. The V gene lost 3 bases and the J gene lost 1 base, with 9 bases spanning the gap. This CDR3 is 13 amino acids long. CDR1 and CDR2 from the germline V gene are DFQATT and SNEGSKA (reference sequence). The CDR3 bases are TGCAGTGCTAGTTCTAGAATCCAAGAGACCCAGTACTTC. Amino acids: CSASSRIQETQYF.

This clonotype was seen a single time. The germline gene is not matched at one end of the junction; a read error may be the cause. V gene TRBV7-6 combines with J gene TRBJ2-4; 11 bases agree with TRBD2. The CDR3 is made up of 14 amino acids. Per the germline V gene, CDR1 is SGHVS and CDR2 is FNYEAQ. In nucleotides, the CDR3 is TGCGCCAGCAGCATGGGACTAGCGGAAAACATTCAGTACTTC. Protein product: CASSMGLAENIQYF. The full variable domain, completed using reference TRBV7-6 and TRBJ2-4, is GAGVSQSPRYKVTKRGQDVALRCDPISGHVSLYWYRQALGQGPEFLTYFNYEAQQDKSGLPNDRFSAERPEGSISTLTIQRTEQRDSAMYRCASSMGLAENIQYFGAGTRLSVL.

This clonotype has ten or more counts. This rearrangement joins TRBV9 to TRBJ1-2; D is possibly TRBD1 (5 bases). The V end lost 4 bases, the J end lost 4 bases, and 14 bases lay between the germline ends. Germline-derived CDR1 and CDR2 are SGDLS and YYNGEE. The CDR3 has 14 residues. CDR3 sequence: CASSPQTELYGYTF. As DNA, the CDR3 is TGTGCCAGCAGCCCACAGACAGAACTCTATGGCTACACCTTC.

There are many counts of this clonotype. The chain recombines TRBV20-1 with TRBJ2-1, with TRBD2 matching 12 bases. The V gene end was trimmed by 6 bases and the J gene end by 9 bases; junction bases not matched to a gene: 15. Per the germline V gene, CDR1 is DFQATT and CDR2 is SNEGSKA (reference sequence). The CDR3 is 16 amino acids. The CDR3 here is CSAQPPWTSGKGEQFF. For the CDR3, the DNA is TGCAGTGCCCAACCCCCGTGGACTAGCGGGAAGGGTGAGCAGTTCTTC.

This clonotype was seen more than once but under ten times. This rearrangement joins TRBV28 to TRBJ1-4; 7 nucleotides line up with TRBD1. Germline V CDR1 and CDR2: MDHEN, SYDVKM. V lost 7 bases, J lost 6 bases, and 5 bases stayed unmatched. This CDR3 region has 13 residues. Here the CDR3 reads CASTGQDYEKLFF. In DNA form, the CDR3 reads TGTGCCAGCACCGGACAGGACTATGAAAAACTGTTTTTT.

This chain connects TRBV28 to TRBJ2-1; TRBD1 matches at 7 bases. The germline V gene has CDR1 MDHEN and CDR2 SYDVKM. This CDR3 has 14 residues. This chain's CDR3 is CAVGTVASYNEQFF. DNA of the CDR3: TGTGCTGTCGGGACAGTTGCCTCCTACAATGAGCAGTTCTTC.

This clonotype was seen repeatedly, ten times or more. The chain is built from TRBV12-3 or TRBV12-4 and TRBJ2-3; 12 bases are a match to TRBD2. Trimming at V came to 8 bases and at J to 4 bases, leaving 4 bases not matched to a gene. The CDR3 extends over 14 amino acids. The CDR3 sequence is CASVTSGRSDTQYF. CDR3 DNA: TGTGCCAGCGTAACTAGCGGGAGGTCAGATACGCAGTATTTT.

The table lists this clonotype with many counts. This rearrangement joins TRBV28 to TRBJ2-7; D is tentatively TRBD1 or TRBD2 (5 bases each). Trimming removed 1 base at V and 0 bases at J, with 10 bases between. The CDR3 totals 15 residues. Germline CDR1 reads MDHEN; CDR2 reads SYDVKM. For the CDR3, the DNA is TGTGCCAGCAGTTTATCCGGGACGAGCTCCTACGAGCAGTACTTC. Translation gives CASSLSGTSSYEQYF.

J is TRBJ1-1 and V is TRBV2; D unresolved. There are 13 residues in the CDR3. From germline, CDR1 is SNHLY and CDR2 FYNNEI. Trimming shortened V by 0 bases and J by 3 bases, and 5 bases separated the two germline ends. This CDR3 is CASSEAQYTEAFF. The CDR3 coding sequence is TGTGCCAGCAGTGAAGCGCAATACACTGAAGCTTTCTTT.

The table lists this clonotype with many counts. This rearrangement joins TRBV5-1 to TRBJ2-7; 9 bases are shared with TRBD2. Germline CDR1 SGHRS, CDR2 YFSETQ. Trimming at V came to 4 bases and at J to 0 bases, leaving 5 bases not matched to a gene. The CDR3 has 15 residues. CDR3 DNA: TGCGCCAGCAGCGGAACTAGCGGGTTCTCCTACGAGCAGTACTTC. It specifies CASSGTSGFSYEQYF. Together with reference TRBV5-1 and TRBJ2-7, the CDR3 gives the full variable domain: KAGVTQTPRYLIKTRGQQVTLSCSPISGHRSVSWYQQTPGQGLQFLFEYFSETQRNKGNFPGRFSGRQFSNSRSEMNVSTLELGDSALYLCASSGTSGFSYEQYFGPGTRLTVT.

The J gene is TRBJ1-5, the V gene TRBV18, with D possibly TRBD1 on 6 matching bases. The V end was cut by 6 bases, the J end by 11 bases, with 20 bases between. CDR3 length: 14 residues. Germline lookup yields CDR1 KGHSH and CDR2 LQKENI. The CDR3 is CASSPGGGGGSQHF. The CDR3 nucleotides read TGTGCCAGCTCCCCCGGCGGGGGCGGAGGGTCCCAGCATTTT.

Ten or more counts support this clonotype. J is TRBJ2-6 and V is TRBV4-3; tentative D call: TRBD1 (6 bases). CDR1 is LGHNA and CDR2 is YSLEER in the germline V gene. V shed 0 bases and J shed 4 bases, with 10 bases lying between them. The CDR3 has 16 residues. As DNA, the CDR3 is TGCGCCAGCAGCCAAGACTCAGGGGCAGGGGCCAACGTCCTGACTTTC. This codes for CASSQDSGAGANVLTF.

In its sample, this clonotype was seen a few times. The chain joins TRBV5-1 to TRBJ2-3; 10 nucleotides line up with TRBD2. The length of the CDR3 is 16 residues. The V and J ends lost 4 bases and 4 bases, in that order; junction bases with no gene match: 9. Germline V gives CDR1 SGHRS, CDR2 YFSETQ. The CDR3: CASSLGTSVFPDTQYF. CDR3 coding DNA: TGCGCCAGCAGCCTGGGGACTAGCGTTTTTCCAGATACGCAGTATTTT.

The chain combines TRBV18 with TRBJ2-7; D gene uncertain. The V gene lost 2 bases and the J gene lost 2 bases, with 13 bases spanning the gap. Germline CDR1 reads KGHSH; CDR2 reads LQKENI. This CDR3 comprises 15 residues. The CDR3 loop reads CASSPLATPTYEQYF. CDR3 coding DNA: TGTGCCAGCTCACCATTGGCAACTCCCACCTACGAGCAGTACTTC.

This clonotype was picked up many times. The chain links TRBV2 to TRBJ2-7, with a tentative D call TRBD1 (9 bases). Trimming took 6 bases from V and 0 from J, leaving 18 bases between them. The CDR3 sequence is 16 residues long. Germline V gene data show CDR1 as SNHLY and CDR2 as FYNNEI. The CDR3 DNA follows: TGTGCCAGCAGGGACAGGGGACTAGGGGACTCCTACGAGCAGTACTTC. As protein: CASRDRGLGDSYEQYF.